This TCR beta chain is drawn from a study of shared clonotypes between healthy human individuals. Whole-study context: A couple of female and a few male donors aged 18 to 49 were enrolled.

Concerning this clone: Its matching antigen is unknown.

This table comes from immunoSEQ multiplex PCR, and its TCRdb copy is limited to in-frame clones, with some not included. The sample lists roughly 1,000,000 clones; more than 75% were seen once. Whole-study findings and limits: Non-shared clonotypes had lower generation probabilities than those shared by all four donors.

The source material was memory CD4+ T cells from PBMCs. Subset indicated: CD45RA-negative fraction. The sequence came from a man aged 18 to 35 in good health. Some clones in this sample may be carry-over from other donors' samples.

CDR3 DNA sequence: TGTGCCAGCAGCTTAGTCCGGGACAGTAAGCAGTTCTTC. This codes for CASSLVRDSKQFF. This chain uses TRBV7-2 with TRBJ2-1, with 7 bases lining up with TRBD1. This CDR3 has 13 residues. V dropped 1 base and J dropped 11; count of bases not matched to a gene: 5. Germline lookup yields CDR1 SGHTA and CDR2 FQGNSA.